Listed below are T cell receptor beta chains from one sample, sequenced in a study of shared clonotypes between healthy human individuals. Sequencing used immunoSEQ multiplex PCR; TCRdb keeps in-frame clones, though not all of them. Here the sample spans 2 million to 3 million clones, approximately 90% being singletons. Sequenced sample: naive CD4+ T cells sorted from blood. These TCRs come from a man in his late teens or twenties in good health. Each CDR3 is given with its conserved first and last residue. Fields, in order: J gene, clone size, V gene, D gene, CDR3 DNA, CDR3 protein. D genes are given only for firm matches. Size values are once, few and many counts, or a class for expanded clones, and some rows have none.

TRBJ1-1,NA,TRBV7-3,NA,TGTGCCAGCAGTGGGGAGGGGTGGGCTGAAGCTTTCTTT,CASSGEGWAEAFF
TRBJ1-4,NA,TRBV9,NA,TGTGCCAGCAGCGTAGACGACGGTCGTAACGAAAAACTGTTTTTT,CASSVDDGRNEKLFF
TRBJ2-2,NA,TRBV9,TRBD2,TGTGCCAGCAGCAGGCCGGGACTAGCGGGAGCCGGGGAGCTGTTTTTT,CASSRPGLAGAGELFF
TRBJ2-5,NA,TRBV29-1,NA,TGCAGCGTTGAAGAGGCGACCTCGCAGTACTTC,CSVEEATSQYF
TRBJ2-1,NA,TRBV7-6,TRBD1,TGTGCCAGCAGCGCACTCGGGACAGGTTATGAGCAGTTCTTC,CASSALGTGYEQFF
TRBJ1-3,NA,TRBV6-5,NA,TGTGCCAGCAGAGGCCGAGGGGTCTCTGGAAACACCATATATTTT,CASRGRGVSGNTIYF
TRBJ1-2,NA,TRBV29-1,TRBD1,TGCAGCGATGAACAGGGGGGGAACTATGGCTACACCTTC,CSDEQGGNYGYTF
TRBJ2-1,NA,TRBV28,NA,TGTGCCAGCAGTTTAAGGTTCGGCTCCTACAATGAGCAGTTCTTC,CASSLRFGSYNEQFF
TRBJ2-7,NA,TRBV5-4,TRBD1,TGTGCCAGCAATTCAGGACAGGGGGCAACCTACGAGCAGTACTTC,CASNSGQGATYEQYF
TRBJ2-5,NA,TRBV9,TRBD1,TGTGCCAGCAGCGTAGATGGGACAGGGGGCGCGTGGGAGACCCAGTACTTC,CASSVDGTGGAWETQYF
TRBJ2-3,NA,TRBV30,NA,TGTGCCTGGAGTGACGTAGCGGAAAACACAGATACGCAGTATTTT,CAWSDVAENTDTQYF
TRBJ2-7,few,TRBV2,NA,TGTGCCACTACGGGACGGACCACCTACGAGCAGTACTTC,CATTGRTTYEQYF
TRBJ1-3,NA,TRBV5-6,NA,TGTGCCAGCAGCTTGGCCGGGACACTCGGAAACACCATATATTTT,CASSLAGTLGNTIYF
TRBJ2-5,NA,TRBV9,TRBD2,TGTGCCAGCAGCGCTGGGACTAGCGGGGGTGAGACCCAGTACTTC,CASSAGTSGGETQYF
TRBJ1-1,NA,TRBV27,NA,TGTGCCAGCAGCCTGGGACCTACTACGAAGACTGAAGCTTTCTTT,CASSLGPTTKTEAFF
TRBJ2-3,NA,TRBV19,TRBD1,TGTGCCAGTAGGGAGACAGGGGGGCTGACAGATACGCAGTATTTT,CASRETGGLTDTQYF
TRBJ2-5,NA,TRBV5-6,NA,TGTGCCAGCAGTTCTGGGCGGGAGACCCAGTACTTC,CASSSGRETQYF
TRBJ1-1,few,TRBV29-1,NA,TGCAGCGTTGGACCCGGGACACTGAACACTGAAGCTTTCTTT,CSVGPGTLNTEAFF
TRBJ2-7,NA,TRBV5-6,NA,TGTGCCAGCAGCTTAGTGGGAAGGACTATTGACGAGCAGTACTTC,CASSLVGRTIDEQYF
TRBJ2-2,NA,TRBV29-1,NA,TGCAGCGTTTCCGGGACAATGAACACCGGGGAGCTGTTTTTT,CSVSGTMNTGELFF
TRBJ1-3,once,TRBV13,NA,TGTGCCAGCAGCTGGTGGACTCCTCCCGGGGAAAACACCATATATTTT,CASSWWTPPGENTIYF
TRBJ2-2,NA,TRBV6-1,NA,TGTGCCAGCAGTGAAGCGGCCCGGACCGATAACACCGGGGAGCTGTTTTTT,CASSEAARTDNTGELFF
TRBJ2-1,once,TRBV29-1,NA,TGCAGCGTTACCGGGGGCCGGGGAAGAGTAGGGCACAATGAGCAGTTCTTC,CSVTGGRGRVGHNEQFF
TRBJ2-3,NA,TRBV9,NA,TGTGCCAGCAGCTCCCAACGACTAGAAAGGGCCACAGATACGCAGTATTTT,CASSSQRLERATDTQYF
TRBJ1-3,NA,TRBV29-1,NA,TGCAGCGTTGAGATCCCGGGGGACGGAAACACCATATATTTT,CSVEIPGDGNTIYF
TRBJ2-7,NA,TRBV5-1,NA,TGCGCCAGCAGCTTGGGGTCACCGGCGAGCTCCTACGAGCAGTACTTC,CASSLGSPASSYEQYF
TRBJ2-5,NA,TRBV19,NA,TGTGCCAGTAGTATTGGGGAGGAGACCCAGTACTTC,CASSIGEETQYF
TRBJ1-5,NA,TRBV10-3,NA,TGTGCCATCGGTCCCCTGAACCAGCCCCAGCATTTT,CAIGPLNQPQHF
TRBJ1-1,NA,TRBV30,NA,TGTGCCTGGACCCGGGGGGGTGTTGGGACCACCGGCGCTGAAGCTTTCTTT,CAWTRGGVGTTGAEAFF
TRBJ2-3,NA,TRBV10-3,NA,TGTGCCATCACAACAGGGAGGACAGATACGCAGTATTTT,CAITTGRTDTQYF
TRBJ2-7,NA,TRBV6-1,TRBD1,TGTGCCAGCAGCCAAGTCCGAGGGGGCTTCGAGCAGTACTTC,CASSQVRGGFEQYF
TRBJ2-5,NA,TRBV30,TRBD2,TGTGCCTGGAGTCCTAAGCAATGGACTAGCGGGAGCTTCTCGTACCAAGAGACCCAGTACTTC,CAWSPKQWTSGSFSYQETQYF
TRBJ1-2,NA,TRBV13,TRBD1,TGTGCCAGCAGCTTAGGGCAGGGGGACTCTGGCTACACCTTC,CASSLGQGDSGYTF
TRBJ2-2,once,TRBV6-5,TRBD2,TGTGCCAGCAGATACGGACTAGCGGACACCGGGGAGCTGTTTTTT,CASRYGLADTGELFF
TRBJ2-1,NA,TRBV6-1,NA,TGTGCCAGCAGTGCAGTACCCTACAATGAGCAGTTCTTC,CASSAVPYNEQFF
TRBJ1-4,NA,TRBV6-5,NA,TGTGCCAGCAGTTACTCGAAGGGGTCTGGTGAAAAACTGTTTTTT,CASSYSKGSGEKLFF
TRBJ1-4,NA,TRBV30,NA,TGTGCCTGGAGCTTTTCGGGGCTAGAGGAAAAACTGTTTTTT,CAWSFSGLEEKLFF
TRBJ2-7,NA,TRBV30,NA,TGTGCCTGGAGCGGCAGGGGGGCCGAGCAGTACTTC,CAWSGRGAEQYF
TRBJ2-7,NA,TRBV27,NA,TGTGCCAGCAGCCGAAACGGGGACTACGAGCAGTACTTC,CASSRNGDYEQYF
TRBJ2-3,NA,TRBV18,NA,TGTGCCAGCTCACTTCTTCAGGACAGCACAAATACGCAGTATTTT,CASSLLQDSTNTQYF
TRBJ1-1,NA,TRBV7-2,TRBD1,TGTGCCAGCAGCTTAGTAGGGGGCGTTTTGAACACTGAAGCTTTCTTT,CASSLVGGVLNTEAFF
TRBJ1-1,NA,TRBV18,NA,TGTGCCAGCTCGTCCGGGAGGGACACTGAAGCTTTCTTT,CASSSGRDTEAFF
TRBJ2-3,NA,TRBV7-8,TRBD1,TGTGCCAGCAGCTTACCTCGACAGGGTGATACGCAGTATTTT,CASSLPRQGDTQYF
TRBJ1-1,few,TRBV30,NA,TGTGCCTGGAGCCCAGGGGTGGGATCGGAAGCTTTCTTT,CAWSPGVGSEAFF
TRBJ2-3,NA,TRBV29-1,NA,TGCAGCGTTGTTCGGGACATTGGCACAGATACGCAGTATTTT,CSVVRDIGTDTQYF
TRBJ2-2,NA,TRBV5-1,NA,TGCGCCAGCAGCTTGGCCCAAGGCGGGACCACCGGGGAGCTGTTTTTT,CASSLAQGGTTGELFF
TRBJ2-2,NA,TRBV7-9,TRBD1,TGTGCCAGCAGCTTAGCACAGGGGGCCGGGGAGCTGTTTTTT,CASSLAQGAGELFF
TRBJ2-5,once,TRBV5-1,NA,TGCGCCAGCAGCTTGCAGCTGGTGGAGACCCAGTACTTC,CASSLQLVETQYF
TRBJ2-3,NA,TRBV29-1,TRBD1,TGCAGCGTCCAGGGGGCGGACGTAGGGAGTACGCAGTATTTT,CSVQGADVGSTQYF
TRBJ2-1,NA,TRBV30,NA,TGTGCCTGGAGTGGCGGGGGCAGGAGCTCCTACAATGAGCAGTTCTTC,CAWSGGGRSSYNEQFF
TRBJ2-5,NA,TRBV5-6,NA,TGTGCCAGCCTAACTAGCAAAGAGACCCAGTACTTC,CASLTSKETQYF
TRBJ2-5,NA,TRBV18,NA,TGTGCCAGCTCACCAAGCACAGTCCAAGAGACCCAGTACTTC,CASSPSTVQETQYF
TRBJ2-2,NA,TRBV15,NA,TGTGCCACCAGCAGGGTTCAGGGCACCGGGGAGCTGTTTTTT,CATSRVQGTGELFF
TRBJ1-2,NA,TRBV19,TRBD1,TGTGCCAGTAGTACTCTAGGACAGGGGGAGTACTATGGCTACACCTTC,CASSTLGQGEYYGYTF
TRBJ2-7,NA,TRBV27,NA,TGTGCCAGCAGGAAGACCCTTATCGACTCCTACGAGCAGTACTTC,CASRKTLIDSYEQYF